The rows below give T cell receptor beta chains drawn from one sample of a study of a mutant IDH1 vaccine in newly diagnosed glioma. Profiling relied on immunoSEQ multiplex PCR, and the TCRdb table lists in-frame clones only, not all of them. Of 45,000 to 65,000 clones in the sample, approximately 65% were seen once. No antigen has been assigned to these receptors. The specimen was peripheral blood mononuclear cells (PBMCs), collected from a glioma patient whose treatment included an IDH1 peptide vaccine. The receptor set was obtained from a man aged 35-49 years with glioma. Some clones in this sample may be carry-over from other donors' samples. Both conserved end residues are part of each CDR3. D genes are given only for firm matches. Only part of the rows carry a size: once, few, many, or a class if the clone is expanded.

j_gene,v_gene,d_gene,len,abundance,CDR3nt,CDR3aa
TRBJ1-2,TRBV7-9,-,13,-,TGTGCCAGCAGCTCACAGGGTACCTATGGCTACACCTTC,CASSSQGTYGYTF
TRBJ2-7,TRBV5-6,TRBD1,14,few,TGTGCCAGCAGCTTGCAGGGGGCGGGTTTCGAGCAGTACTTC,CASSLQGAGFEQYF
TRBJ2-7,TRBV29-1,-,14,-,TGCAGCGTTGAAGCCGGCGACAGCCCCTACGAGCAGTACTTC,CSVEAGDSPYEQYF
TRBJ1-1,TRBV6-5,TRBD1,15,-,TGTGCCAGCAGTTACGGACAGGGGGCGAAAACTGAAGCTTTCTTT,CASSYGQGAKTEAFF
TRBJ2-7,TRBV25-1,-,11,-,TGTGCCAGCAGCCGCACCTACGAGCAGTACTTC,CASSRTYEQYF
TRBJ2-1,TRBV6-5,-,14,-,TGTGCCAGCAGTTACGGGACGGATTACAATGAGCAGTTCTTC,CASSYGTDYNEQFF
TRBJ2-7,TRBV29-1,-,13,-,TGCAGCGCTCACCAGACAGGATCCTACGAGCAGTACTTC,CSAHQTGSYEQYF
TRBJ1-1,TRBV5-6,-,15,-,TGTGCCAGTATAGACTACAGTACCCCAAACACTGAAGCTTTCTTT,CASIDYSTPNTEAFF
TRBJ2-4,TRBV6-1,-,15,few,TGTGCCAGCACTCCCCTTGGGCAGGAGGGAAACATTCAGTACTTC,CASTPLGQEGNIQYF
TRBJ2-2,TRBV30,-,12,-,TGTGCCTGGGCCTTAGACACCGGGGAGCTGTTTTTT,CAWALDTGELFF
TRBJ2-1,TRBV5-1,-,15,-,TGCGCCAGCAGCTTGGGACATGCATCCTACAATGAGCAGTTCTTC,CASSLGHASYNEQFF
TRBJ2-5,TRBV9,-,15,-,TGTGCCAGCAGCGTAGCCGGGGGGCCCGAAGGGACCCAGTACTTC,CASSVAGGPEGTQYF
TRBJ1-4,TRBV9,-,15,-,TGTGCCAGCAGCGTGGTACATGGTCCGGGAGAAAAACTGTTTTTT,CASSVVHGPGEKLFF
TRBJ1-3,TRBV6-6,-,13,-,TGTGCCAGCACTAAGGGGGAAGGAAACACCATATATTTT,CASTKGEGNTIYF
TRBJ1-2,TRBV2,TRBD1,13,-,TGTGCCACCAGAGCAGGGGGTAACTATGGCTACACCTTC,CATRAGGNYGYTF
TRBJ1-1,TRBV5-6,-,13,-,TGTGCCAGCAGCTTGGCCGGGTTAACTGAAGCTTTCTTT,CASSLAGLTEAFF
TRBJ1-5,TRBV6-6,-,15,few,TGTGCCAGCAGCCGGAAAGGGGAGATCAATCAGCCCCAGCATTTT,CASSRKGEINQPQHF
TRBJ2-5,TRBV11-2,-,13,-,TGTGCCAGCAGCTTATCCATGCAGGAGACCCAGTACTTC,CASSLSMQETQYF
TRBJ1-4,TRBV13,TRBD1,14,-,TGTGCCAGCAGCCGGACAGGGAGTAATGAAAAACTGTTTTTT,CASSRTGSNEKLFF
TRBJ2-1,TRBV6-5,TRBD2,14,once,TGTGCCAGCAGAACTAGCGGGGGCTACAATGAGCAGTTCTTC,CASRTSGGYNEQFF
TRBJ2-5,TRBV10-1,-,12,few,TGCGCCAGCAGTGAGTCCAAAGAGACCCAGTACTTC,CASSESKETQYF
TRBJ2-3,TRBV25-1,-,14,-,TGTGCCAGTCAGGAGGCCCAAAAGGGAGATACGCAGTATTTT,CASQEAQKGDTQYF